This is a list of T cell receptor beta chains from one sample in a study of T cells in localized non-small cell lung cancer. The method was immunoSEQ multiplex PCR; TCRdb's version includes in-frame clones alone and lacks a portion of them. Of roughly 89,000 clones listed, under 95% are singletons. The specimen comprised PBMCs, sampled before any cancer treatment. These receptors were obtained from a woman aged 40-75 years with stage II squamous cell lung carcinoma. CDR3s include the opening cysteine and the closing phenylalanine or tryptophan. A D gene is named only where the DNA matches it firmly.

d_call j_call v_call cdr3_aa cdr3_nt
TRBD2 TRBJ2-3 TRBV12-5 CASGSRIAGSTDTQYF TGTGCTAGTGGTTCCCGAATAGCGGGGAGCACAGATACGCAGTATTTT
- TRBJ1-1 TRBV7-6 CASSPRLGNTEAFF TGTGCCAGCAGCCCGAGACTGGGGAACACTGAAGCTTTCTTT
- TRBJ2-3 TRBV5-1 CASSKTEPSTDTQYF TGCGCCAGCAGCAAGACAGAACCTAGCACAGATACGCAGTATTTT
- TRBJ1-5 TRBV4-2 CASSPAGGNQPQHF TGTGCCAGCAGCCCGGCAGGGGGCAATCAGCCCCAGCATTTT
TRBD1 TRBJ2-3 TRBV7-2 CASSSDRGSDTQYF TGTGCCAGCAGCTCGGACAGGGGATCAGATACGCAGTATTTT
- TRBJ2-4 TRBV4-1 CASSPSDSDLAKNIQYF TGCGCCAGCAGCCCTTCGGACAGTGACCTAGCCAAAAACATTCAGTACTTC
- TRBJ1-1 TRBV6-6 CASSYIGNTEAFF TGTGCCAGCAGTTACATAGGTAACACTGAAGCTTTCTTT
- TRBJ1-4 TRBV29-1 CSTGTTHEKLFF TGCAGCACAGGGACAACCCATGAAAAACTGTTTTTT
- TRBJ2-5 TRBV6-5 CASSYGGGDGKTQYF TGTGCCAGCAGTTACGGAGGGGGAGATGGAAAGACCCAGTACTTC
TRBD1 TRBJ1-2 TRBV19 CASSADRGAVYGYTF TGTGCCAGTAGTGCTGACAGGGGGGCCGTCTATGGCTACACCTTC
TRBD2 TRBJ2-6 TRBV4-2 CASSIGGDSGANVLTF TGTGCCAGCAGCATCGGGGGGGACTCTGGGGCCAACGTCCTGACTTTC
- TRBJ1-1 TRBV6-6 CASAGAEAFF TGTGCCAGCGCTGGGGCTGAAGCTTTCTTT